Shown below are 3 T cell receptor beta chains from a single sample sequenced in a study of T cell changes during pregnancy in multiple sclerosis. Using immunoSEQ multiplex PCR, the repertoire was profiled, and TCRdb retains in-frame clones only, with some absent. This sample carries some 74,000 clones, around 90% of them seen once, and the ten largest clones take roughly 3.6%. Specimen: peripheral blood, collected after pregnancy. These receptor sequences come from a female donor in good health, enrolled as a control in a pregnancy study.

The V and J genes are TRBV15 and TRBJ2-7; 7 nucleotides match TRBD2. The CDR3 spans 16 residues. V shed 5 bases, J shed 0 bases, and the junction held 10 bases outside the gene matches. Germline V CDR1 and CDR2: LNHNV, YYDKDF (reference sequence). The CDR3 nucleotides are TGTGCCACCAGCGTCCCCGCCGGGGGGTTCTCCTACGAGCAGTACTTC. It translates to CATSVPAGGFSYEQYF.

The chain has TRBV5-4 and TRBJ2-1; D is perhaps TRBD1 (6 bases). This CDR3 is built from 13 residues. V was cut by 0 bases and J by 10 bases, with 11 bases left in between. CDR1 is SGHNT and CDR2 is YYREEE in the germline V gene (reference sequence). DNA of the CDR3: TGTGCCAGCAGCTTGGATTGGGGGCAGGAGCAGTTCTTC. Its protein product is CASSLDWGQEQFF.

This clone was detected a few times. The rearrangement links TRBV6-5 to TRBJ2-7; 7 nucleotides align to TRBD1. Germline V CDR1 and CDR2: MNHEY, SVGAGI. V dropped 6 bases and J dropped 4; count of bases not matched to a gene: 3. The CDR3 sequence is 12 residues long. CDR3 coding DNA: TGTGCCAGCAGACAGGGGACGTACGAGCAGTACTTC. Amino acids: CASRQGTYEQYF.